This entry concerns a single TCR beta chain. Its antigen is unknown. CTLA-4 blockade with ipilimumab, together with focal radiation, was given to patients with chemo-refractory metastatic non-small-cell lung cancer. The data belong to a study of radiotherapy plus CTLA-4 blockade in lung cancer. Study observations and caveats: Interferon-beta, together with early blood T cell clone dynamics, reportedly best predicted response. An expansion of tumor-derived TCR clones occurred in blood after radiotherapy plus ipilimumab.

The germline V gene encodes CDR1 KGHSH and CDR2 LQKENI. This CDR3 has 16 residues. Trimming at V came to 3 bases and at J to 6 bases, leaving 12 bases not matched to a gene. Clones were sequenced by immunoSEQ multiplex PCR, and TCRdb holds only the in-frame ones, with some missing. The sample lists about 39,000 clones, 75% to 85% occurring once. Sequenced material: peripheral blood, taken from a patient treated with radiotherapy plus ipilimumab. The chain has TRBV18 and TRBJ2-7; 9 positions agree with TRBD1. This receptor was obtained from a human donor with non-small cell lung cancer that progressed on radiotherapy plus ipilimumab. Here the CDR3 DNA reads TGTGCCAGCTCACCTAGAATGGGACAGGGAATGTCCGAGCAGTACTTC. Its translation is CASSPRMGQGMSEQYF.